Included here is one T cell receptor beta chain sequence, with context. The antigen remains unidentified. TCR libraries were built from approximately 490 ng of total RNA by linear amplification. TCRdb itself ran the reads through MiXCR, one entry per CDR3 protein. This table has roughly 200,000 distinct CDR3 sequences, over 60% appearing once. The sample originates from a study of healthy donors' naive CD4 and CD8 T cells. Study context: TCR alpha primers covered all functional IMGT alpha gene variants. General study results and limits: Alpha and beta chains were sequenced in bulk without pairing.

The CDR3 runs 15 residues. Germline trimming cut 3 bases from V and 0 bases from J; bases unmatched to any gene: 4. CDR1 is SGHRS, CDR2 YFSETQ, per germline. Sorting defined naive CD4+ as CD4+CD8-CD45RO-CD45RA+ and naive CD8+ as CD8+CD4-CD45RA+CD27bright. This sequence originates from a pool of human donors in good health; the sample pools cells from several healthy donors. Sequencing was done on a sample of naive CD4+ and CD8+ T cells sorted from blood, pooled from several donors. The V gene is TRBV5-1, the J gene TRBJ1-1, with 8 bases fitting TRBD1. The CDR3 DNA reads as TGCGCCAGCAGCTGGGGGACAGGATTGAACACTGAAGCTTTCTTT. This codes for CASSWGTGLNTEAFF.